This passage covers 11 T cell receptor beta chains from one sample sequenced in a study of human T cells and chemical hapten exposure. The time point denotes: patch test 2, 6 weeks after DPC sensitization. Treatment noted: therapeutic diphenylcyclopropenone sensitization with weekly scalp DPC. Using its own MiXCR run on the RACE reads, TCRdb lists one record per CDR3 protein. The data show fewer than 90,000 distinct CDR3 sequences, with 6.5% to 8.5% seen just once and 1% to 1.5% held by the top ten. The source was whole blood, collected in connection with sensitization to the hapten diphenylcyclopropenone (DPC). Source of these receptors: a woman in her twenties or thirties with alopecia areata. Some clones in this sample may be carry-over from other donors' samples.

The chain joins TRBV7-9 to TRBJ1-2, with D possibly being TRBD1 (5 bases). CDR1 is SEHNR and CDR2 is FQNEAQ in the germline V gene (reference sequence). V was clipped by 4 bases and J by 0 bases, with 21 bases between them. The CDR3 is made up of 18 amino acids. The CDR3 loop reads CASSSWTQGLGANYGYTF. The CDR3 region has the DNA TGTGCCAGCAGCTCCTGGACCCAGGGTCTAGGAGCTAACTATGGCTACACCTTC.

The chain links TRBV20-1 to TRBJ1-2, with D unresolved. The length of the CDR3 is 11 residues. The V end was cut by 0 bases, the J end by 7 bases, with 6 bases between. The germline gives CDR1 DFQATT, CDR2 SNEGSKA (reference sequence). CDR3 sequence: CSAREGSGYTF. In DNA form, the CDR3 reads TGCAGTGCTAGAGAGGGTTCTGGCTACACCTTC.

This clonotype was seen many times. CDR3 in amino acids: CASSLVGSGTGGTEAFF. CDR3 nucleotide sequence: TGCGCCAGCAGCTTGGTTGGTAGTGGGACAGGAGGGACTGAAGCTTTCTTT. This sequence joins TRBV5-1 and TRBJ1-1; 8 bases line up with TRBD1. V was pared by 0 bases and J by 5 bases, with 12 bases of the junction left unmatched. Germline loops: CDR1 SGHRS, CDR2 YFSETQ. The CDR3 has 17 residues.

This clonotype showed up many times. The chain combines TRBV15 with TRBJ1-5; 7 bases are shared with TRBD1. This CDR3 is 15 amino acids long. Germline lookup yields CDR1 LNHNV and CDR2 YYDKDF (reference sequence). The V and J ends lost 0 bases and 4 bases, in that order; junction bases with no gene match: 3. DNA of the CDR3: TGTGCCACCAGCAGAGAGGCAGGGGGAAATCAGCCCCAGCATTTT. This codes for CATSREAGGNQPQHF.

This clonotype was seen a few times. This chain links TRBV25-1 with TRBJ1-2; TRBD1 matches 9 bases. V was pared by 5 bases and J by 3 bases, with 1 base of the junction left unmatched. There are 13 residues in the CDR3. Germline assignment: CDR1 MGHDK and CDR2 SYGVNS. DNA of the CDR3: TGTGCCAGCAGTACAGGGGGCGACTATGGCTACACCTTC. It specifies CASSTGGDYGYTF.

This clonotype has a count of ten or more. The rearrangement uses TRBV7-9 and TRBJ1-1; 8 bases fit TRBD1. Germline lookup yields CDR1 SEHNR and CDR2 FQNEAQ (reference sequence). The junction had 8 bases not matched to a gene; V was cut back by 4 bases and J by 7 bases. The length of the CDR3 is 14 residues. The CDR3 DNA follows: TGTGCCAGCAGCTCCGGGACAGGACAAAATGAAGCTTTCTTT. Protein sequence: CASSSGTGQNEAFF.

This chain uses TRBV6-6 with TRBJ2-3; D remains unclear. The CDR3 covers 13 residues. Trimming cost V 4 bases and J 4 bases, with 9 bases left between them. The germline CDR1 and CDR2 sequences are MNHNY and SVGAGI (reference sequence). The CDR3 is CASSSLDPDTQYF. DNA of the CDR3: TGTGCCAGCAGTTCTCTTGACCCAGATACGCAGTATTTT.

This clonotype occurred many times. The chain is built from TRBV6-1 and TRBJ1-1, with D maybe TRBD1 (5 bases). V was shortened by 8 bases and J by 3 bases, with 13 bases between the two germline ends. Germline V CDR1 and CDR2: MNHNS, SASEGT. This CDR3 is 13 amino acids long. The CDR3 nucleotides are TGTGCCAGCGGGACTTTTATGGACACTGAAGCTTTCTTT. It codes for CASGTFMDTEAFF.

This chain connects TRBV5-6 to TRBJ1-2; no clear D gene. CDR1 is SGHDT and CDR2 is YYEEEE in the germline V gene. The CDR3 has 16 amino acids. V was cut by 3 bases and J by 5 bases, with 20 bases left in between. The CDR3 nucleotides are TGTGCCAGCAGCTGGAACAGTTGGCAGATCAATTATGGCTACACCTTC. This codes for CASSWNSWQINYGYTF.

This clonotype was observed a handful of times. J is TRBJ1-1 and V is TRBV3-1; the D is unclear. V gave up 4 bases and J gave up 0 bases, with 18 bases separating them. Looked up from germline, CDR1 is LGHDT and CDR2 is YNNKEL (reference sequence). This CDR3 is 17 amino acids long. The CDR3 protein is CASSLLLEASMNTEAFF. CDR3 in DNA: TGTGCCAGCAGCCTCCTCTTGGAGGCGTCAATGAACACTGAAGCTTTCTTT.

The table lists this clonotype with a few counts. The chain links TRBV29-1 to TRBJ1-2; D is unclear. This CDR3 is 12 amino acids long. V was pared by 5 bases and J by 4 bases, with 11 bases between. Germline V lookup: CDR1 SQVTM, CDR2 ANQGSEA. CDR3 region: CSVPPRPYGYTF. The CDR3 DNA sequence: TGCAGCGTTCCACCGAGACCCTATGGCTACACCTTC.